The 5 T cell receptor beta chains reported below all come from one sample, sequenced in a study of cytomegalovirus exposure and HLA in healthy donors. Profiling relied on immunoSEQ multiplex PCR, and the TCRdb table lists in-frame clones only, not all of them. Of some 320,000 clones in the sample, about nine tenths were seen once. The sample taken for sequencing was PBMCs. The receptors shown here come from a woman aged 25 to 39 in good health and CMV-seropositive.

V gene TRBV28 combines with J gene TRBJ2-5; D is possibly TRBD1 (6 bases). Trimming cost V 1 base and J 5 bases, with 14 bases left between them. The CDR3 has 15 amino acids. Germline values: CDR1 MDHEN, CDR2 SYDVKM. For the CDR3, the DNA is TGTGCCAGCAGTTTATCAATGGGACAAGGGGAGACCCAGTACTTC. It codes for CASSLSMGQGETQYF. The variable domain in full, completed from reference TRBV28 and TRBJ2-5, reads DVKVTQSSRYLVKRTGEKVFLECVQDMDHENMFWYRQDPGLGLRLIYFSYDVKMKEKGDIPEGYSVSREKKERFSLILESASTNQTSMYLCASSLSMGQGETQYFGPGTRLLVL.

There are a few counts of this clone. J is TRBJ1-5 and V is TRBV29-1, with TRBD1 as a possible D gene (6 bases). Between the trimmed V and J ends, which lost 2 bases and 3 bases, there was a span of 8 bases. The CDR3 has 13 amino acids. Germline CDR1 SQVTM, CDR2 ANQGSEA. CDR3 residues: CSVESGANQPQHF. The CDR3 nucleotides read TGCAGCGTTGAATCAGGGGCCAATCAGCCCCAGCATTTT.

This clone was recorded only once. This chain connects TRBV25-1 to TRBJ1-1, with 7 nucleotides matching TRBD1. Germline lookup yields CDR1 MGHDK and CDR2 SYGVNS. This CDR3 has 16 amino acids. The ends lost 1 base at V and 4 bases at J; junction bases unmatched: 9. The CDR3 region has the DNA TGTGCCAGCAGTGAATCGGCAGGGGGTTTTGCCACTGAAGCTTTCTTT. The encoded protein is CASSESAGGFATEAFF.

This clone was detected once. V gene TRBV6-5 combines with J gene TRBJ2-7; 9 bases are shared with TRBD1. Germline loops: CDR1 MNHEY, CDR2 SVGAGI. V lost 0 bases, J lost 6 bases, and 9 bases stayed unmatched. The CDR3 is 16 amino acids. The CDR3 DNA follows: TGTGCCAGCAGTTACTCTTTCGGGACAGGGTCCCTCGAGCAGTACTTC. It specifies CASSYSFGTGSLEQYF.

On this clone: Additional DNA sequences in this sample encode the identical CDR3. The V and J genes are TRBV6-5 and TRBJ2-7; D is unresolved. The CDR3 extends over 13 amino acids. The V gene's germline CDR1 is MNHEY and CDR2 SVGAGI. Trimming cost V 0 bases and J 4 bases, with 7 bases left between them. In DNA form, the CDR3 reads TGTGCCAGCAGTTACTCGGCAGATTACGAGCAGTACTTC. This codes for CASSYSADYEQYF.